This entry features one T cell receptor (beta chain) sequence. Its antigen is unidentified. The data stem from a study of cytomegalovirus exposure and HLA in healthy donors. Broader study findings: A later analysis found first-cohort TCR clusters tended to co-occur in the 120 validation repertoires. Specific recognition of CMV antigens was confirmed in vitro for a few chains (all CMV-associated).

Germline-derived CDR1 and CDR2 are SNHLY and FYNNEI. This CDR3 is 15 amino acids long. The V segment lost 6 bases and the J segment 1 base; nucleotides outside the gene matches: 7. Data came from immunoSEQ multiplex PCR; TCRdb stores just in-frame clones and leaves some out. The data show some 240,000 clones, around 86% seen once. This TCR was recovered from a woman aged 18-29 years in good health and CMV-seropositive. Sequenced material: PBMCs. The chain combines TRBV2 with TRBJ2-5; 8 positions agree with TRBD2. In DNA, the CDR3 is TGTGCCAGCAGCAGAGCTAGCGGGCGCCAAGAGACCCAGTACTTC. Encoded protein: CASSRASGRQETQYF.